Below are 18 T cell receptor beta chains sequenced from a single sample in a study of blood T cell repertoires in COVID-19. Only in-frame clones appear in the TCRdb table, and some are missing; sequencing was by immunoSEQ multiplex PCR. In the table there are tens of thousands of clones, about 85% of which are singletons. Sequences were obtained from peripheral blood. These receptors all come from a human donor in a cohort sampled during active COVID-19.

The chain joins TRBV10-1 to TRBJ2-1, with 9 bases aligning to TRBD2. V gave up 4 bases and J gave up 3 bases; unmatched junction bases: 4. CDR1 and CDR2 from the germline V gene are WNHNN and SYGVQD (reference sequence). This CDR3 spans 15 amino acids. CDR3 residues: CASSAGGRGYNEQFF. CDR3 nucleotide sequence: TGCGCCAGCAGTGCGGGCGGGAGGGGCTACAATGAGCAGTTCTTC.

The chain links TRBV6-5 to TRBJ2-7; D perhaps matches TRBD1 (5 bases). V shed 4 bases and J shed 4 bases, with 17 bases lying between them. This CDR3 is 15 amino acids long. Germline V gene lookup returns CDR1 MNHEY and CDR2 SVGAGI. CDR3 in amino acids: CASSLGRVTIYEQYF. In DNA form, the CDR3 reads TGTGCCAGCAGTTTGGGCAGGGTGACAATATACGAGCAGTACTTC.

The chain links TRBV6-5 to TRBJ2-5; D gene ambiguous. The CDR3 loop spans 15 amino acids. V lost 0 bases, J lost 9 bases, and 17 bases lay in between. CDR1 MNHEY and CDR2 SVGAGI come from the germline V gene. Written as DNA, the CDR3 is TGTGCCAGCAGTTACTCGACAACGAATAGGATTCCCCAGTACTTC. The encoded protein is CASSYSTTNRIPQYF.

The chain links TRBV6-6 to TRBJ2-7, with D tentatively TRBD1 (5 bases). Trimming removed 6 bases at V and 4 bases at J, with 7 bases between. Germline CDR1 MNHNY, CDR2 SVGAGI (reference sequence). This CDR3 spans 11 amino acids. The CDR3 loop is CASSRQYEQYF. For the CDR3, the DNA is TGTGCCAGCAGCCGACAGTACGAGCAGTACTTC.

The chain employs TRBV6-2 or TRBV6-3 and TRBJ1-5; D is perhaps TRBD1 (5 bases). CDR3 length: 15 amino acids. The germline V gene encodes CDR1 MNHEY and CDR2 SVGEGT. V lost 0 bases and J 4 bases, leaving 10 bases between the germline ends. CDR3 nucleotide sequence: TGTGCCAGCAGTTACTCAAGCCAGGGAAATCAGCCCCAGCATTTT. Translated, it gives CASSYSSQGNQPQHF.

The rearrangement links TRBV24-1 to TRBJ2-1; weak D call: TRBD2 (7 bases). Germline assignment: CDR1 KGHDR and CDR2 SFDVKD. The CDR3 spans 18 residues. The germline V and J ends were trimmed by 5 bases and 4 bases, with 23 bases remaining between them. The CDR3 DNA reads TGTGCCACCAGTGCCGTAACAGGGAAGGGGGGGCGGTACAATGAGCAGTTCTTC. It translates to CATSAVTGKGGRYNEQFF.

This clone was recorded once. The rearrangement links TRBV18 to TRBJ1-1, with D hard to call. Trimming took off 1 base at V and 0 bases at J, with 9 bases between the two ends. The CDR3 extends over 15 amino acids. CDR1 is KGHSH and CDR2 is LQKENI in the germline V gene. CDR3 amino acids: CASSPRLQLNTEAFF. In DNA form, the CDR3 reads TGTGCCAGCTCACCACGGCTACAGCTGAACACTGAAGCTTTCTTT. The whole variable domain, filled in from reference TRBV18 and TRBJ1-1, reads NAGVMQNPRHLVRRRGQEARLRCSPMKGHSHVYWYRQLPEEGLKFMVYLQKENIIDESGMPKERFSAEFPKEGPSILRIQQVVRGDSAAYFCASSPRLQLNTEAFFGQGTRLTVV.

This sequence joins TRBV27 and TRBJ1-1, with D possibly being TRBD1 (6 bases). The ends were cut back, 2 bases at V and 4 bases at J, with 14 bases in the middle. Germline CDR1 MNHEY, CDR2 SMNVEV (reference sequence). The CDR3 sequence is 15 residues long. CDR3 DNA: TGTGCCAGCAGTTTAGATCGGGGAGGGGGCACTGAAGCTTTCTTT. It translates to CASSLDRGGGTEAFF.

J is TRBJ2-7 and V is TRBV6-5, with TRBD1 as a possible D gene (5 bases). Trimming took off 6 bases at V and 3 bases at J, with 9 bases between the two ends. CDR3 length: 12 amino acids. Germline lookup yields CDR1 MNHEY and CDR2 SVGAGI. For the CDR3, the DNA is TGTGCCAGCAGGCCAGGGTTCTACGAGCAGTACTTC. It is translated as CASRPGFYEQYF.

The V gene is TRBV29-1, the J gene TRBJ2-5, with a possible D match to TRBD1 (6 bases). V was shortened by 5 bases and J by 5 bases, with 12 bases between the two germline ends. The CDR3 spans 12 residues. Germline CDR1 SQVTM, CDR2 ANQGSEA. CDR3 nucleotides: TGCAGCGTTAAAAAGCAGGGGGAGACCCAGTACTTC. It is translated as CSVKKQGETQYF.

V gene TRBV27 combines with J gene TRBJ2-7; TRBD2 agrees at 8 bases. The trim removed 5 bases at V and 2 bases at J, leaving 8 bases unmatched. CDR3 length: 15 residues. CDR1 is MNHEY and CDR2 is SMNVEV in the germline V gene (reference sequence). The CDR3 DNA sequence: TGTGCCAGCAGTACCTCCGGGACTAGAGCCTACGAGCAGTACTTC. Its protein is CASSTSGTRAYEQYF.

The V and J genes are TRBV9 and TRBJ2-1; TRBD1 aligns across 7 bases. V was pared by 4 bases and J by 9 bases, with 16 bases of the junction left unmatched. In germline, CDR1 is SGDLS, CDR2 YYNGEE. CDR3 length equals 16 residues. The CDR3 DNA reads as TGTGCCAGCAGCCTATCCCTCGGGCAGGGGGATGGTGAGCAGTTCTTC. Translated: CASSLSLGQGDGEQFF.

This chain joins TRBV5-1 and TRBJ2-1, with a tentative D call TRBD2 (5 bases). Trimming cost V 3 bases and J 9 bases, with 19 bases left between them. Germline assignment: CDR1 SGHRS and CDR2 YFSETQ. The CDR3 length is 15 residues. The chain's CDR3 is CASSSGVGLIGEQFF. The DNA of the CDR3 is TGCGCCAGCAGCTCCGGGGTCGGCCTAATAGGTGAGCAGTTCTTC.

V usage is TRBV3-1 (or the pseudogene TRBV3-2) and J usage is TRBJ2-5; perhaps TRBD1 as D (6 bases). The length of the CDR3 is 14 residues. Germline values: CDR1 LGHDT, CDR2 YNNKEL (reference sequence). Trimming cost V 1 base and J 4 bases, with 10 bases left between them. The CDR3 sequence is CASSQGGGGETQYF. The CDR3 DNA is TGTGCCAGCAGCCAAGGTGGGGGCGGAGAGACCCAGTACTTC.

CDR3 coding DNA: TGTGCCAGCAGGACCCCAGGGGGCTACACCACAGATACGCAGTATTTT. Its protein product is CASRTPGGYTTDTQYF. The chain links TRBV11-2 to TRBJ2-3, with 8 positions matching TRBD1. Germline loops: CDR1 SGHAT, CDR2 FQNNGV. Trimming at V came to 6 bases and at J to 2 bases, leaving 10 bases not matched to a gene. The CDR3 length is 16 residues.

This clone appeared a few times. The V and J genes are TRBV18 and TRBJ2-2, with D possibly being TRBD1 (5 bases). V lost 3 bases, J lost 0 bases, and 11 bases lay in between. The germline V gene encodes CDR1 KGHSH and CDR2 LQKENI. The CDR3 runs 16 residues. CDR3 amino acids: CASSPPGYTNTGELFF. Here the CDR3 DNA reads TGTGCCAGCTCACCCCCAGGGTACACGAACACCGGGGAGCTGTTTTTT.

V gene TRBV5-1 combines with J gene TRBJ2-5, with 12 bases fitting TRBD2. The V gene's germline CDR1 is SGHRS and CDR2 YFSETQ. V was clipped by 0 bases and J by 5 bases; unmatched bases: 8. The CDR3 extends over 17 amino acids. The CDR3 coding sequence is TGCGCCAGCAGCTTGGGACCCTTACTAGCGGGAGGTGAGACCCAGTACTTC. Protein sequence: CASSLGPLLAGGETQYF.

This clone was detected a few times. The chain links TRBV19 to TRBJ1-2, with TRBD1 as a possible D gene (6 bases). The V end lost 3 bases, the J end lost 1 base, and 9 bases lay between the germline ends. The CDR3 length is 14 residues. Per the germline V gene, CDR1 is LNHDA and CDR2 is SQIVND (reference sequence). The CDR3 spells CASSINRDNYGYTF. The CDR3 nucleotides read TGTGCCAGTAGTATCAACAGGGATAACTATGGCTACACCTTC.